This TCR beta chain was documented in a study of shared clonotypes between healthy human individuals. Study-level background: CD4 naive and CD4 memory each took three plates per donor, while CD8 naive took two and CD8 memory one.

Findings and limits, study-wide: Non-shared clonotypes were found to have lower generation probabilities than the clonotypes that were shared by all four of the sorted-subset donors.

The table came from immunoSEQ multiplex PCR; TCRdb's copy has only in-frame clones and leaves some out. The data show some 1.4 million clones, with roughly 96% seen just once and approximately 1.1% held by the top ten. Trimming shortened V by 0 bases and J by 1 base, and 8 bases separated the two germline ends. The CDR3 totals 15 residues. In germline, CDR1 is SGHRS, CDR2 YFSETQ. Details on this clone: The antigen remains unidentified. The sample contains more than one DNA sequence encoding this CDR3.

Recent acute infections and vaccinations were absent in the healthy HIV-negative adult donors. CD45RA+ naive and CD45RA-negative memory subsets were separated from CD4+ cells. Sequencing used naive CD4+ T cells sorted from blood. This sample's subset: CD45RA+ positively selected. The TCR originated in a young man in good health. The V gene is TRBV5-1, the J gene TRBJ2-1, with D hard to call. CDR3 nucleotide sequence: TGCGCCAGCAGCTTGGCAGGACCATCCTACAATGAGCAGTTCTTC. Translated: CASSLAGPSYNEQFF. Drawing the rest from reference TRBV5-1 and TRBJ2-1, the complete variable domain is KAGVTQTPRYLIKTRGQQVTLSCSPISGHRSVSWYQQTPGQGLQFLFEYFSETQRNKGNFPGRFSGRQFSNSRSEMNVSTLELGDSALYLCASSLAGPSYNEQFFGPGTRLTVL.